The clone carrying this T cell receptor (beta chain) was recorded many times. CDR3 length equals 14 residues. V was pared by 1 base and J by 1 base, with 7 bases between. Per the germline V gene, CDR1 is MGHRA and CDR2 is YSYEKL. Genomic DNA constituted the template upon which TCR beta VDJ and CDR3 profiling was performed. TCRdb independently ran MiXCR on the reads; one entry per CDR3 protein. The sample lists some 410,000 distinct CDR3 sequences, roughly 68% occurring once. The sample comes from a study of CD8+CD57+ T cells in acquired aplastic anemia. Study context: An average of 3.2 ug of DNA was obtained from sorted CD4+ and CD8+ cells.

Material: sorted CD4+, CD8+, or CD8+CD57+ T cells (not recorded which) from PBMCs. The sequence was collected from a human donor in good health, serving as a control. The V gene is TRBV4-1, the J gene TRBJ2-5, with a tentative D call TRBD1 (5 bases). The CDR3 DNA sequence: TGCGCCAGCAGCCAAGGACAGTTCCAAGAGACCCAGTACTTC. Translating gives CASSQGQFQETQYF.